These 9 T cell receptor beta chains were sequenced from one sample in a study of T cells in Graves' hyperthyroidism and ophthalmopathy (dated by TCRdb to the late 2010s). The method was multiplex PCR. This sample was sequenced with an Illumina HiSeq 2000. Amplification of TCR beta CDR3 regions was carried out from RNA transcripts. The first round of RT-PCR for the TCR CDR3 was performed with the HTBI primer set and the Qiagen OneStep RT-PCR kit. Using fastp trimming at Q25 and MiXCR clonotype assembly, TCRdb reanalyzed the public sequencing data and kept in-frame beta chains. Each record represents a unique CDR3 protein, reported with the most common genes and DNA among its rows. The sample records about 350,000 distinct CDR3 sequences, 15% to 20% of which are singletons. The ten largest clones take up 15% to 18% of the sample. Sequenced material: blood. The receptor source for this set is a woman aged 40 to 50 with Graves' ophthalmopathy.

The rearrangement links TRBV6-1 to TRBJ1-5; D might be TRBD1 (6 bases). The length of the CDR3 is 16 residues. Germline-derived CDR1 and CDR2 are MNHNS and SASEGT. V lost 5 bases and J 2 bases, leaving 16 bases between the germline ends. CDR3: CASSQYRVRGNQPQHF. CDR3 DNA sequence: TGTGCCAGCAGTCAATACAGGGTAAGGGGCAATCAGCCCCAGCATTTT.

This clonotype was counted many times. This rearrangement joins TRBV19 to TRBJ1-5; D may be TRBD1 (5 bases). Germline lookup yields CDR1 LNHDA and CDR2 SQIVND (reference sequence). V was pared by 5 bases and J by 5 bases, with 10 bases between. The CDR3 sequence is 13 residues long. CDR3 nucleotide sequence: TGTGCCAGTAGTGAGTGGGGACATCAGCCCCAGCATTTT. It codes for CASSEWGHQPQHF.

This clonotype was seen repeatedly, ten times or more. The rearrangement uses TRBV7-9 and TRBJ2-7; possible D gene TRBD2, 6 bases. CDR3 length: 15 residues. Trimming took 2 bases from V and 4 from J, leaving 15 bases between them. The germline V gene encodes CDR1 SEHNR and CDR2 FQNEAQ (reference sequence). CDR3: CASSLTSGTWYEQYF. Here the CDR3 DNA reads TGTGCCAGCAGCTTAACGTCCGGGACTTGGTACGAGCAGTACTTC. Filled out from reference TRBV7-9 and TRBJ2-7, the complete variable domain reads DTGVSQNPRHKITKRGQNVTFRCDPISEHNRLYWYRQTLGQGPEFLTYFQNEAQLEKSRLLSDRFSAERPKGSFSTLEIQRTEQGDSAMYLCASSLTSGTWYEQYFGPGTRLTVT.

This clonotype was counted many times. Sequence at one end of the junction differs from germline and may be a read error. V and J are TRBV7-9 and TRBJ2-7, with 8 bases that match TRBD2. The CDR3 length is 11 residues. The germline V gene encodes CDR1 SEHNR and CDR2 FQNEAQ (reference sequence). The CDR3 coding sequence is TGTGCCAGCAGCTTAGGGCGGGAGGTCGGCTTC. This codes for CASSLGREVGF.

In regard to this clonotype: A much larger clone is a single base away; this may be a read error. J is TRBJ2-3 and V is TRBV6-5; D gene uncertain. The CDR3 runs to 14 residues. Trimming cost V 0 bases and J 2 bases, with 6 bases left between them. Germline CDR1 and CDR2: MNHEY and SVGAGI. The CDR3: CASSYSSITDTQYF. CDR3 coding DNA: TGTGCCAGCAGTTACTCATCTATCACAGATACGCAGTATTTT.

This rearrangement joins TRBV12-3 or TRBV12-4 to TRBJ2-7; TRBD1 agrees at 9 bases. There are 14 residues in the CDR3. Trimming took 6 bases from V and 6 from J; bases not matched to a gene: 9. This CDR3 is CASRTGGGIPEQYF. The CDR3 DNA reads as TGTGCCAGCAGGACAGGGGGAGGCATCCCCGAGCAGTACTTC.

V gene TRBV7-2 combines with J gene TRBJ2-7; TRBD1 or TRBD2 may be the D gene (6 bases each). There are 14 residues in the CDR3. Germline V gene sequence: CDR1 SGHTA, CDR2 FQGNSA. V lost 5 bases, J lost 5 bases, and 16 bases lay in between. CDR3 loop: CASSIQGRGDEQYF. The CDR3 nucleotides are TGTGCCAGCAGCATACAGGGAAGGGGGGACGAGCAGTACTTC.

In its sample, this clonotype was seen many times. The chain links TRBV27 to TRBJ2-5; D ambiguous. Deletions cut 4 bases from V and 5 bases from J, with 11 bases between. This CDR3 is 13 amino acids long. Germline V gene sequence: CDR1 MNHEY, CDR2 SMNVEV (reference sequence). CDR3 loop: CASSSKRLETQYF. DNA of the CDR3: TGTGCCAGCAGTTCCAAGCGTTTGGAGACCCAGTACTTC.

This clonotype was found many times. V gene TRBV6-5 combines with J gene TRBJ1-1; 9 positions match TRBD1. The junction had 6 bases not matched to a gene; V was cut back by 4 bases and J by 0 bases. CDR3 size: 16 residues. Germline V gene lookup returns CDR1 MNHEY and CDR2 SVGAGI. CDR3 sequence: CASSLPGQGLNTEAFF. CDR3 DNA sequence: TGTGCCAGCAGTTTACCGGGACAGGGTTTGAACACTGAAGCTTTCTTT.